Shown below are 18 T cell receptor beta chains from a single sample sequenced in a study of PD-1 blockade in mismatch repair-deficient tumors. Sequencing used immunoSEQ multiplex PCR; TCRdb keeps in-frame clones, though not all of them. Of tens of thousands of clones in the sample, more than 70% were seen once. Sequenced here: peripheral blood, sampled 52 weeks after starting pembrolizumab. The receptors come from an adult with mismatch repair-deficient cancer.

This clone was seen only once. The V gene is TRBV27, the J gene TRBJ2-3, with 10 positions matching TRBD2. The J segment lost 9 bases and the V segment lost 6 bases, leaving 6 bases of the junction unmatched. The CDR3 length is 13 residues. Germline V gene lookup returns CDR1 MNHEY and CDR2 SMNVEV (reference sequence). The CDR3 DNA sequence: TGTGCCAGCAGGAACCTAGCGGGGGAGACGCAGTATTTT. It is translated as CASRNLAGETQYF.

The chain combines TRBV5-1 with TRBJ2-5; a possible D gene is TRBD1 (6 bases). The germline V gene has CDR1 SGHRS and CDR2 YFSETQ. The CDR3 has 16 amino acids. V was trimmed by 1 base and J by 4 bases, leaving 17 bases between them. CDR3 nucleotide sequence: TGCGCCAGCAGCTTGAGTGTTTGGCAGGGGTTAGAGACCCAGTACTTC. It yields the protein CASSLSVWQGLETQYF.

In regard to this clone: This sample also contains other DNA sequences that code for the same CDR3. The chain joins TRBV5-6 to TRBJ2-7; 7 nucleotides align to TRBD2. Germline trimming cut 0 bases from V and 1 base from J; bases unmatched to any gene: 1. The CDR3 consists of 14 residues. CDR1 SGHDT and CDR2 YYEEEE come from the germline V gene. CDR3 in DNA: TGTGCCAGCAGCTTGGGACTAGCTTCCTACGAGCAGTACTTC. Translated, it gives CASSLGLASYEQYF. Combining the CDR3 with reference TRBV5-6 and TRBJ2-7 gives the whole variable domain DAGVTQSPTHLIKTRGQQVTLRCSPKSGHDTVSWYQQALGQGPQFIFQYYEEEERQRGNFPDRFSGHQFPNYSSELNVNALLLGDSALYLCASSLGLASYEQYFGPGTRLTVT.

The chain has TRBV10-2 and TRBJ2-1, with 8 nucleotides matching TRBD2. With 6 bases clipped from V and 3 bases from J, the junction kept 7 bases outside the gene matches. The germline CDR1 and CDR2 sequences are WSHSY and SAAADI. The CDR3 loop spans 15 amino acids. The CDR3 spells CASRVSGNGYNEQFF. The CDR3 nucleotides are TGCGCCAGCAGAGTTAGCGGGAATGGCTACAATGAGCAGTTCTTC.

CDR3 region: CASRRGGELFF. CDR3 sequence (DNA): TGCGCCAGCCGGCGCGGCGGGGAGCTGTTTTTT. The chain is built from TRBV10-2 and TRBJ2-2; D remains ambiguous. There are 11 residues in the CDR3. In germline, CDR1 is WSHSY, CDR2 SAAADI. The V and J ends lost 8 bases and 7 bases respectively, with 8 bases between them.

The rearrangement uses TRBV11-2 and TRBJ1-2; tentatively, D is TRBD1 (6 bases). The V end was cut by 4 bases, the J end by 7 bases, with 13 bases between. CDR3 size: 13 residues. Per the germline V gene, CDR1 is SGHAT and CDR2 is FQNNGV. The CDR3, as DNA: TGTGCCAGCAGCTCCGGGGGGGGCTTTGGCTACACCTTC. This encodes CASSSGGGFGYTF.

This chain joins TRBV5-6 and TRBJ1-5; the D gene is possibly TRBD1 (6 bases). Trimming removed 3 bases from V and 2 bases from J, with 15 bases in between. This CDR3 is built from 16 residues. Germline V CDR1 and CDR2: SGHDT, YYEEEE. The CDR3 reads CASSYQTGGGNQPQHF. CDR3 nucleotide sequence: TGTGCCAGCAGCTACCAGACAGGCGGGGGCAATCAGCCCCAGCATTTT.

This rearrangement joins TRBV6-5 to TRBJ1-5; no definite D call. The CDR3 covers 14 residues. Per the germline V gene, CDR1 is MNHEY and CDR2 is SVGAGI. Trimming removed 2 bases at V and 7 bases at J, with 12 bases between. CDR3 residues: CASSYRVAGQPQHF. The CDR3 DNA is TGTGCCAGCAGTTACAGGGTTGCGGGGCAGCCCCAGCATTTT.

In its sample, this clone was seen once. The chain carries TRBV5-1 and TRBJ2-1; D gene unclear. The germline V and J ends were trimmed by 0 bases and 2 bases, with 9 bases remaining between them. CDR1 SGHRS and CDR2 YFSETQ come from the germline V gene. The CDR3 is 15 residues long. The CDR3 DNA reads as TGCGCCAGCAGCTTGGCGTCAGGTACCTACAATGAGCAGTTCTTC. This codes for CASSLASGTYNEQFF.

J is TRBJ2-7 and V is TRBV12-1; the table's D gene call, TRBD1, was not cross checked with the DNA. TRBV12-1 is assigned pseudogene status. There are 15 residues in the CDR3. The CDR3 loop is CASSCDSLNSYEQYF. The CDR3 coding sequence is TGTGCCAGCAGCTGTGACAGTCTAAACTCCTACGAGCAGTACTTC.

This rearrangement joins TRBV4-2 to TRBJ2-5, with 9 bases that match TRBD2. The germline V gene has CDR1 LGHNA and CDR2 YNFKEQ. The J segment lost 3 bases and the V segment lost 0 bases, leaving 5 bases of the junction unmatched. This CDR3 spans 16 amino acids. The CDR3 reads CASSQEFLAGEETQYF. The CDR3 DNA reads TGTGCCAGCAGCCAAGAGTTTTTAGCGGGAGAAGAGACCCAGTACTTC.

CDR3 loop: CASTWGTNQETQYF. The DNA of the CDR3 is TGTGCCAGCACCTGGGGAACTAACCAAGAGACCCAGTACTTC. The chain has TRBV5-6 and TRBJ2-5; D is unclear. Germline CDR1 reads SGHDT; CDR2 reads YYEEEE. This CDR3 region has 14 residues. The germline V and J ends were trimmed by 6 bases and 0 bases, with 12 bases remaining between them.

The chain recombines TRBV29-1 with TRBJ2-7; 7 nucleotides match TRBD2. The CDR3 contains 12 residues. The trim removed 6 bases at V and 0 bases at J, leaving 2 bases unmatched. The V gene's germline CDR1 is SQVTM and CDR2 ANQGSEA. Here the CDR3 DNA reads TGCAGCGTGACTAGCCTCTCCTACGAGCAGTACTTC. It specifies CSVTSLSYEQYF.

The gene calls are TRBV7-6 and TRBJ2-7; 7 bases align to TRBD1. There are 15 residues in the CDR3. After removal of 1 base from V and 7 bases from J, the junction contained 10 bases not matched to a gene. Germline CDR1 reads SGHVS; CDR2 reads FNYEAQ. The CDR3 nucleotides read TGTGCCAGCAGCTTAGGAGGGGGCAGCTCTGGGGAGCAGTACTTC. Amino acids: CASSLGGGSSGEQYF. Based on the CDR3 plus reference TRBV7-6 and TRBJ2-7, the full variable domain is GAGVSQSPRYKVTKRGQDVALRCDPISGHVSLYWYRQALGQGPEFLTYFNYEAQQDKSGLPNDRFSAERPEGSISTLTIQRTEQRDSAMYRCASSLGGGSSGEQYFGPGTRLTVT.

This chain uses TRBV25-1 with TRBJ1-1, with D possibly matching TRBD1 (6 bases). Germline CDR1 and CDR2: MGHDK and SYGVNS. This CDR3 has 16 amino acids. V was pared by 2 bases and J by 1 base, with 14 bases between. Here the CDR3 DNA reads TGTGCCAGCAGTGAAAACTCGGACAGAGCGAACACTGAAGCTTTCTTT. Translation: CASSENSDRANTEAFF.

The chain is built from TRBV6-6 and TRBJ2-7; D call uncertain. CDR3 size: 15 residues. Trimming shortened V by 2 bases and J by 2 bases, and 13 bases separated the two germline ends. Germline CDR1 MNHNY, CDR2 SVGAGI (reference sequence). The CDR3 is CASSYLPRRAYEQYF. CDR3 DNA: TGTGCCAGCAGTTACCTCCCCCGACGGGCCTACGAGCAGTACTTC.

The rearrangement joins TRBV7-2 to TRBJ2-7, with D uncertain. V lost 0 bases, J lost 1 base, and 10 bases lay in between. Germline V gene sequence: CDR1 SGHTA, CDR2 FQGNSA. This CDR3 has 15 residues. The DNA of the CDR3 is TGTGCCAGCAGCTTAGCAAGCTCGCCTTCCTACGAGCAGTACTTC. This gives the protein CASSLASSPSYEQYF.

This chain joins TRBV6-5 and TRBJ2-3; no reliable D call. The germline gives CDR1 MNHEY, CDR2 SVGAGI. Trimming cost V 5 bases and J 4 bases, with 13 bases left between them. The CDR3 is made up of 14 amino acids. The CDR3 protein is CASSPLRRPDTQYF. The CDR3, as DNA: TGTGCCAGCAGTCCCCTCCGGCGTCCAGATACGCAGTATTTT.